This T cell receptor beta chain was profiled in a study of regulatory T cells in long-lasting Graves disease. Trimming left V 1 base short and J 5 bases short, with 14 bases between. Germline V CDR1 and CDR2: SGHTA, FQGNSA. The CDR3 has 15 residues. The time point here: newly diagnosed GD, antithyroid drugs for less than 3 months. PBMC RNA was the source of the TCR library. Investigators prepared the TCR beta libraries by applying iRepertoire HTBI primers and Arm-PCR of CDR3 regions. Via MiXCR, TCRdb re-called the multiplex PCR reads, giving one row per CDR3 protein. This table holds 400,000 to 550,000 distinct CDR3 sequences, more than 13% found once. The data were also submitted as part of a second study, on T cells in Graves' hyperthyroidism and ophthalmopathy. That work adds: Initially, a first-round RT-PCR of the TCR CDR3 employed the HTBI primer set. Median prediction lead before ophthalmopathy onset was 6.5 months with the model.

The TCR was taken from a woman aged 30 to 39 with Graves disease. This chain links TRBV7-2 with TRBJ1-2, with D uncertain. The sequencing used peripheral blood mononuclear cells (PBMCs), collected at new diagnosis, from a patient treated with antithyroid drugs. In DNA, the CDR3 is TGTGCCAGCAGCTTAGAGGCAGGCCCCACATATGGCTACACCTTC. Its translation: CASSLEAGPTYGYTF.